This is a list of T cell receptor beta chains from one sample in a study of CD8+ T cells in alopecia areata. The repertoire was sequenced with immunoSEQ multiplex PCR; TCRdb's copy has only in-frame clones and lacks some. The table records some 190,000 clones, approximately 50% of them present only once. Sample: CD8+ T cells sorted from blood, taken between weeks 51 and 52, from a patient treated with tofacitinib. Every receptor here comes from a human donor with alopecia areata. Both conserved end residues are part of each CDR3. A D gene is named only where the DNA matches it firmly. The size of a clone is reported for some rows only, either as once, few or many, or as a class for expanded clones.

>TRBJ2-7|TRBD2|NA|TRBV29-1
CSVEGLAGAYEQYF
TGCAGCGTTGAGGGACTAGCGGGGGCCTACGAGCAGTACTTC
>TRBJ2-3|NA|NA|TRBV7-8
CASSHEATMAQYF
TGTGCCAGCAGTCACGAGGCGACAATGGCGCAGTATTTT
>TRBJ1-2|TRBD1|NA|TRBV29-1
CSARDSGGYTF
TGCAGTGCTAGGGACAGTGGCGGCTACACCTTC
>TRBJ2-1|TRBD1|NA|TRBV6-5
CASSYSVGTGGAEQFF
TGTGCCAGCAGTTACTCCGTCGGGACAGGGGGCGCTGAGCAGTTCTTC
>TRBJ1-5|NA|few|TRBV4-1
CASSQRETGSNQPQHF
TGCGCCAGCAGCCAAAGGGAAACGGGAAGCAATCAGCCCCAGCATTTT
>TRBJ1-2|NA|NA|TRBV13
CASSSGQGLYGYTF
TGTGCCAGCAGCTCGGGACAAGGTCTCTATGGCTACACCTTC
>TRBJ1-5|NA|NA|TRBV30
CAWSTRTSQPQHF
TGTGCCTGGAGTACCCGGACGAGTCAGCCCCAGCATTTT
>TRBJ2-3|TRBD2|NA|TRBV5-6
CASSLVTSGGTDTQYF
TGTGCCAGCAGCTTGGTTACTAGCGGGGGCACAGATACGCAGTATTTT
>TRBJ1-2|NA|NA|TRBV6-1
CASSDGDFSYGYTF
TGTGCCAGCAGTGATGGGGATTTCAGCTATGGCTACACCTTC
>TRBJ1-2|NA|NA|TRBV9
CASSGSWDTTGYGYTF
TGTGCCAGCAGCGGGTCCTGGGACACGACGGGCTATGGCTACACCTTC
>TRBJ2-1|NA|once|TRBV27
CASGGGLYNEQFF
TGTGCCAGCGGCGGGGGCCTGTACAATGAGCAGTTCTTC
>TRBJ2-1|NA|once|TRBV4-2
CASSQEEGMGNEQFF
TGTGCCAGCAGCCAAGAGGAGGGGATGGGAAATGAGCAGTTCTTC
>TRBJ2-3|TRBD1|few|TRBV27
CASSILSGTGKGGDTQYF
TGTGCCAGCAGTATCCTTTCCGGGACAGGGAAAGGGGGAGATACGCAGTATTTT
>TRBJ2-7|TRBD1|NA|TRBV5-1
CASSLNGQGAAQYF
TGCGCCAGCAGCTTGAACGGACAGGGGGCGGCGCAGTACTTC
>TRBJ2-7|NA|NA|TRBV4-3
CASSPGPGSDYEQYF
TGCGCCAGCAGCCCAGGACCCGGGTCGGACTACGAGCAGTACTTC
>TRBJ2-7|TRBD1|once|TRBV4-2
CASSQEVGTGVHEQYF
TGTGCCAGCAGCCAAGAGGTTGGGACAGGGGTCCACGAGCAGTACTTC
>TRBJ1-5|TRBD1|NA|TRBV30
CAWSPRDRINQPQHF
TGTGCCTGGAGTCCCCGGGACAGGATAAATCAGCCCCAGCATTTT
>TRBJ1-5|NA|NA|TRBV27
CASRIKPQPNQPQHF
TGTGCCAGCAGAATAAAGCCCCAACCCAATCAGCCCCAGCATTTT
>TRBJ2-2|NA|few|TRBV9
CASSVAVDTGELFF
TGTGCCAGCAGCGTAGCAGTTGACACCGGGGAGCTGTTTTTT